Following are 27 T cell receptor beta chains from one sample sequenced in a study of blood T cell repertoires in COVID-19. Libraries were prepared by immunoSEQ multiplex PCR; TCRdb keeps only in-frame clonotypes and omits some of them. The data hold under 250,000 clones, with around nine tenths observed a single time. The sequencing input was peripheral blood. The receptor source for this set is a man younger than 30 with active or convalescent COVID-19.

The V gene is TRBV19, the J gene TRBJ1-1; D perhaps matches TRBD1 (5 bases). The CDR3 loop spans 14 amino acids. Germline V gene lookup returns CDR1 LNHDA and CDR2 SQIVND (reference sequence). With 0 bases removed from V and 0 bases from J, the gap between germline ends came to 5 bases. The DNA for the CDR3 is TGTGCCAGTAGTATAGAGACAGTGAACACTGAAGCTTTCTTT. Its translation: CASSIETVNTEAFF. Based on the CDR3 plus reference TRBV19 and TRBJ1-1, the full variable domain is DGGITQSPKYLFRKEGQNVTLSCEQNLNHDAMYWYRQDPGQGLRLIYYSQIVNDFQKGDIAEGYSVSREKKESFPLTVTSAQKNPTAFYLCASSIETVNTEAFFGQGTRLTVV.

This clone came up once. This chain links TRBV6-5 with TRBJ2-3; maybe TRBD1 (5 bases). Germline V gives CDR1 MNHEY, CDR2 SVGAGI. Trimming took off 6 bases at V and 0 bases at J, with 10 bases between the two ends. This CDR3 has 14 amino acids. The chain's CDR3 is CASRKGLSTDTQYF. Written as DNA, the CDR3 is TGTGCCAGCAGGAAGGGGCTTAGCACAGATACGCAGTATTTT.

The chain recombines TRBV7-2 with TRBJ1-5; the D is unclear. The CDR3 loop spans 13 amino acids. Trimming removed 5 bases from V and 1 base from J, with 6 bases in between. Germline CDR1 SGHTA, CDR2 FQGNSA. The CDR3 DNA sequence: TGTGCCAGCAGCCCAGGCAGCAATCAGCCCCAGCATTTT. Its protein product is CASSPGSNQPQHF.

This chain joins TRBV5-8 and TRBJ2-7; 8 bases fit TRBD2. CDR3 length: 15 residues. Germline loops: CDR1 SGHTS, CDR2 YDEGEE. J lost 3 bases, V lost 2 bases, and 7 bases had no gene match. CDR3 amino acids: CASSFTSGQIYEQYF. DNA for the CDR3: TGTGCCAGCAGCTTCACTAGCGGACAAATCTACGAGCAGTACTTC.

This chain links TRBV5-4 with TRBJ2-7; tentatively, D is TRBD1 (6 bases). Trimming removed 4 bases from V and 6 bases from J, with 11 bases in between. The CDR3 spans 12 residues. Germline V CDR1 and CDR2: SGHNT, YYREEE (reference sequence). CDR3 DNA sequence: TGTGCCAGCAGCCCAACAGGGACCGAGCAGTACTTC. Amino acid sequence: CASSPTGTEQYF.

The CDR3 sequence is CASSVSRQGGQPQHF. CDR3 in DNA: TGTGCCAGCAGCGTCTCCCGACAGGGCGGACAGCCCCAGCATTTT. The chain combines TRBV7-2 with TRBJ1-5, with 7 bases aligning to TRBD1. CDR3 length equals 15 residues. J lost 7 bases, V lost 5 bases, and 11 bases had no gene match. Germline values: CDR1 SGHTA, CDR2 FQGNSA.

The V gene is TRBV13, the J gene TRBJ2-1; 9 bases agree with TRBD1. Per germline, CDR1 PRHDT and CDR2 FYEKMQ (reference sequence). J was trimmed by 10 bases and V by 0 bases; bases with no gene match: 7. CDR3 length: 15 amino acids. CDR3 in amino acids: CASSLGTGGMKEQFF. The CDR3 region has the DNA TGTGCCAGCAGCTTAGGGACAGGGGGGATGAAAGAGCAGTTCTTC.

CDR3 loop: CATSDGLAGGGTQYF. Written as DNA, the CDR3 is TGTGCCACCAGTGATGGACTAGCGGGAGGTGGTACGCAGTATTTT. This chain joins TRBV24-1 and TRBJ2-3, with 14 bases that match TRBD2. Looked up from germline, CDR1 is KGHDR and CDR2 is SFDVKD. The CDR3 extends over 15 amino acids. Losses at the gene ends were 3 bases for V and 8 bases for J; bases not matched to a gene: 3.

The J gene is TRBJ1-2, the V gene TRBV5-4, with D hard to call. In germline, CDR1 is SGHNT, CDR2 YYREEE (reference sequence). Trimming took 4 bases from V and 7 from J, leaving 20 bases between them. CDR3 length equals 15 residues. The CDR3 protein is CASSLPQAGSAGYTF. The DNA of the CDR3 is TGTGCCAGCAGCCTCCCCCAGGCGGGTTCAGCTGGCTACACCTTC.

The V call is TRBV28, the J call TRBJ2-1; 8 bases align to TRBD2. V was pared by 7 bases and J by 0 bases, with 8 bases of the junction left unmatched. Germline V gene lookup returns CDR1 MDHEN and CDR2 SYDVKM. The CDR3 extends over 16 amino acids. CDR3 in amino acids: CASTYSGKSSYNEQFF. CDR3 sequence (DNA): TGTGCCAGCACTTATAGCGGGAAGAGCTCCTACAATGAGCAGTTCTTC.

The chain has TRBV28 and TRBJ2-1; 7 positions agree with TRBD2. The CDR3 loop spans 15 amino acids. V was pared by 7 bases and J by 4 bases, with 10 bases of the junction left unmatched. The germline CDR1 and CDR2 sequences are MDHEN and SYDVKM. CDR3 DNA sequence: TGTGCCAGCAATAGGAGAGCGGGACCTTACAATGAGCAGTTCTTC. Translation gives CASNRRAGPYNEQFF.

This clone was seen a single time. The chain carries TRBV27 and TRBJ2-7, with 10 nucleotides matching TRBD2. V gave up 8 bases and J gave up 0 bases; unmatched junction bases: 13. CDR1 and CDR2 from the germline V gene are MNHEY and SMNVEV (reference sequence). This CDR3 is 17 amino acids long. In DNA, the CDR3 is TGTGCCAGCGGCACGACTAGCGGGCACCCTTACTCCTACGAGCAGTACTTC. Translating gives CASGTTSGHPYSYEQYF.

DNA of the CDR3: TGCGCCAGCAGCAACCTCAGGGGGCGCGACACTGAAGCTTTCTTT. It codes for CASSNLRGRDTEAFF. The genes are TRBV4-1 and TRBJ1-1; 8 positions agree with TRBD1. CDR3 length equals 15 residues. CDR1 and CDR2 (germline): MGHRA, YSYEKL. Germline trimming cut 5 bases from V and 3 bases from J; bases unmatched to any gene: 8.

This sequence joins TRBV4-1 and TRBJ1-5; D may be TRBD1 (6 bases). Germline V gives CDR1 MGHRA, CDR2 YSYEKL. Deletions cut 3 bases from V and 7 bases from J, with 28 bases between. The CDR3 extends over 19 amino acids. CDR3 bases: TGCGCCAGCAGCCATCCCTCGGAGGTGGTACAGGGCAATAAACAGCCCCAGCATTTT. Its protein product is CASSHPSEVVQGNKQPQHF.

This clone was counted a single time. The gene calls are TRBV28 and TRBJ2-5, with TRBD1 matching 7 bases. Per the germline V gene, CDR1 is MDHEN and CDR2 is SYDVKM. Unmatched junction bases numbered 4, after V lost 4 bases and J lost 5 bases. The CDR3 sequence is 13 residues long. The CDR3 nucleotides are TGTGCCAGCAGTTCGACAGGGCGGGAGACCCAGTACTTC. Translated: CASSSTGRETQYF. Full variable domain (rest looked up from reference TRBV28 and TRBJ2-5): DVKVTQSSRYLVKRTGEKVFLECVQDMDHENMFWYRQDPGLGLRLIYFSYDVKMKEKGDIPEGYSVSREKKERFSLILESASTNQTSMYLCASSSTGRETQYFGPGTRLLVL.

The rearrangement links TRBV18 to TRBJ2-5; weak D call: TRBD2 (7 bases). The length of the CDR3 is 15 residues. Trimming took 4 bases from V and 1 from J, leaving 13 bases between them. Germline V gene lookup returns CDR1 KGHSH and CDR2 LQKENI. The CDR3 reads CASSLSGGPQETQYF. CDR3 bases: TGTGCCAGCTCACTTTCCGGGGGGCCCCAAGAGACCCAGTACTTC.

V and J are TRBV5-6 and TRBJ2-7; 13 positions agree with TRBD2. V was clipped by 5 bases and J by 2 bases; unmatched bases: 10. This CDR3 has 17 amino acids. Germline CDR1 is SGHDT and CDR2 is YYEEEE. CDR3 sequence reads: CASRSRTSGGNAYEQYF. DNA of the CDR3: TGTGCCAGCAGATCTCGGACTAGCGGGGGAAACGCCTACGAGCAGTACTTC.

Comment on this clone: The junction and the germline gene differ at one end; a read error may be behind it. This sequence joins TRBV19 and TRBJ1-2; 9 bases are a match to TRBD1. Germline values: CDR1 LNHDA, CDR2 SQIVND (reference sequence). The CDR3 length is 13 residues. CDR3 protein: CASSTTGQGPKFF. The CDR3 coding sequence is TGTGCCAGTAGTACCACGGGACAGGGACCAAAATTCTTC. The full variable domain, its missing parts supplied by reference TRBV19 and TRBJ1-2, is DGGITQSPKYLFRKEGQNVTLSCEQNLNHDAMYWYRQDPGQGLRLIYYSQIVNDFQKGDIAEGYSVSREKKESFPLTVTSAQKNPTAFYLCASSTTGQGPKFFGSGTRLTVV.

This chain joins TRBV6-5 and TRBJ2-2; maybe TRBD1 (6 bases). V was cut by 6 bases and J by 4 bases, with 15 bases left in between. The CDR3 runs 15 residues. The germline CDR1 and CDR2 sequences are MNHEY and SVGAGI. The CDR3 DNA reads as TGTGCCAGCAGGGACAGCCCACCTTTCACCGGGGAGCTGTTTTTT. It encodes CASRDSPPFTGELFF.

About this clone: Other DNA sequences in the same sample also yield this CDR3. V usage is TRBV30 and J usage is TRBJ1-1; D ambiguous. The CDR3 runs 12 residues. The ends were cut back, 3 bases at V and 0 bases at J, with 5 bases in the middle. CDR1 is GTSNPN, CDR2 SVGIG, per germline (reference sequence). The CDR3 sequence is CAWSPVNTEAFF. DNA for the CDR3: TGTGCCTGGAGCCCGGTGAACACTGAAGCTTTCTTT. Variable domain in full (rest from reference TRBV30 and TRBJ1-1): SQTIHQWPATLVQPVGSPLSLECTVEGTSNPNLYWYRQAAGRGLQLLFYSVGIGQISSEVPQNLSASRPQDRQFILSSKKLLLSDSGFYLCAWSPVNTEAFFGQGTRLTVV.

The chain has TRBV9 and TRBJ1-2; TRBD1 matches 9 bases. Germline-derived CDR1 and CDR2 are SGDLS and YYNGEE. V trimming: 4 bases; J trimming: 7 bases; junction bases outside the gene matches: 8. The CDR3 is made up of 14 amino acids. CDR3 protein: CASSPGTGFRGYTF. DNA for the CDR3: TGTGCCAGCAGCCCCGGGACAGGGTTCCGTGGCTACACCTTC. Full variable domain (missing parts from reference TRBV9 and TRBJ1-2): DSGVTQTPKHLITATGQRVTLRCSPRSGDLSVYWYQQSLDQGLQFLIQYYNGEERAKGNILERFSAQQFPDLHSELNLSSLELGDSALYFCASSPGTGFRGYTFGSGTRLTVV.

The V call is TRBV19, the J call TRBJ2-2; 7 positions match TRBD2. With 3 bases clipped from V and 4 bases from J, the junction kept 29 bases outside the gene matches. The CDR3 spans 23 residues. The germline CDR1 and CDR2 sequences are LNHDA and SQIVND (reference sequence). The CDR3 protein is CASSIWGRTRAQDPGGSTGELFF. The CDR3, as DNA: TGTGCCAGTAGTATTTGGGGCCGCACTCGGGCTCAGGACCCGGGGGGTAGCACCGGGGAGCTGTTTTTT. Using reference TRBV19 and TRBJ2-2 for the parts outside the CDR3, the full variable domain is DGGITQSPKYLFRKEGQNVTLSCEQNLNHDAMYWYRQDPGQGLRLIYYSQIVNDFQKGDIAEGYSVSREKKESFPLTVTSAQKNPTAFYLCASSIWGRTRAQDPGGSTGELFFGEGSRLTVL.

This clone was observed a few times. The chain uses TRBV21-1 and TRBJ2-2; the table assigns TRBD1, which was not confirmed against the DNA. TRBV21-1 is assigned pseudogene status. This CDR3 spans 17 amino acids. The CDR3 DNA follows: TGTGCCAGCAGCAAAACAGGGTCGCTTGGCACCACCGGGGAGCTGTTTTTT. Translation gives CASSKTGSLGTTGELFF.

CDR3 region: CSASGGETQYF. CDR3 bases: TGCAGTGCTAGCGGCGGAGAGACCCAGTACTTC. The chain uses TRBV20-1 and TRBJ2-5; no clear D. The length of the CDR3 is 11 residues. V was pared by 3 bases and J by 4 bases, with 6 bases between. CDR1 DFQATT and CDR2 SNEGSKA come from the germline V gene (reference sequence).

This chain uses TRBV7-2 with TRBJ2-7, with unresolved D. CDR3 length: 13 residues. Trimming removed 4 bases from V and 3 bases from J, with 10 bases in between. Per germline, CDR1 SGHTA and CDR2 FQGNSA. The CDR3: CASSSSGLYEQYF. The CDR3 DNA follows: TGTGCCAGCAGCTCCTCGGGTCTCTACGAGCAGTACTTC.

V and J are TRBV6-5 and TRBJ1-2; possibly TRBD1 for D (6 bases). The V and J ends lost 5 bases and 4 bases respectively, with 11 bases between them. Germline assignment: CDR1 MNHEY and CDR2 SVGAGI. CDR3 size: 13 residues. CDR3 in amino acids: CASSIDRIYGYTF. The CDR3 nucleotides are TGTGCCAGCAGTATCGACAGGATCTATGGCTACACCTTC.

The chain has TRBV4-3 and TRBJ2-7; 9 bases agree with TRBD2. The CDR3 spans 15 residues. Germline V gives CDR1 LGHNA, CDR2 YSLEER. The V segment lost 3 bases and the J segment 1 base; nucleotides outside the gene matches: 4. CDR3 sequence (DNA): TGCGCCAGCAGCCAGACGACTAGCGGTTCCTACGAGCAGTACTTC. Translated: CASSQTTSGSYEQYF.